The rows below give T cell receptor beta chains drawn from one sample of a study of shared clonotypes between healthy human individuals. Measured with immunoSEQ multiplex PCR; TCRdb has only the in-frame clones, and not every one. The profile shows 2 million to 2.5 million clones, about 94% of them singletons. The sample comprised naive CD4+ T cells sorted from blood. The receptor set was obtained from a man between 18 and 35 years old in good health. CDR3s include the opening cysteine and the closing phenylalanine or tryptophan. D genes are given only for firm matches. Clone size is shown for a subset of rows, as once, few, many or a class of expanded clone.

j_gene: TRBJ2-2
d_gene: -
abundance: -
v_gene: TRBV27
CDR3nt: TGTGCCAGCAGTTTCATAAAAGGGTGGTCCGGGGAGCTGTTTTTT
CDR3aa: CASSFIKGWSGELFF

j_gene: TRBJ2-7
d_gene: TRBD1
abundance: -
v_gene: TRBV15
CDR3nt: TGTGCCACCAGCAGAGGGGATGGGGGGACAGGGGCCAACTCCTACGAGCAGTACTTC
CDR3aa: CATSRGDGGTGANSYEQYF

j_gene: TRBJ1-5
d_gene: -
abundance: few
v_gene: TRBV19
CDR3nt: TGTGCCAGTAGTATACAGCGAGATCAGCCCCAGCATTTT
CDR3aa: CASSIQRDQPQHF

j_gene: TRBJ2-1
d_gene: -
abundance: -
v_gene: TRBV7-2
CDR3nt: TGTGCCAGCAGCTTAGGTTCGAGAGAGTCCCAGTTCTTC
CDR3aa: CASSLGSRESQFF

j_gene: TRBJ2-3
d_gene: TRBD2
abundance: -
v_gene: TRBV7-2
CDR3nt: TGTGCCAGCAGCTTAGGTAGCGGGAGGGGGATTAGCACAGATACGCAGTATTTT
CDR3aa: CASSLGSGRGISTDTQYF

j_gene: TRBJ2-7
d_gene: -
abundance: -
v_gene: TRBV27
CDR3nt: TGTGCCAGCAGCCGGGACTGGCGTTCCTACGAGCAGTACTTC
CDR3aa: CASSRDWRSYEQYF

j_gene: TRBJ2-5
d_gene: -
abundance: -
v_gene: TRBV25-1
CDR3nt: TGTGCCAGCAGTGAATCGTACAGAGAGACCCAGTACTTC
CDR3aa: CASSESYRETQYF

j_gene: TRBJ2-3
d_gene: -
abundance: -
v_gene: TRBV5-1
CDR3nt: TGCGCCAGCAGCTTGGAATTTAGTGAAGATACGCAGTATTTT
CDR3aa: CASSLEFSEDTQYF

j_gene: TRBJ2-2
d_gene: -
abundance: once
v_gene: TRBV2
CDR3nt: TGTGCCAGCAGATCAGGGGCGACCGGGGAGCTGTTTTTT
CDR3aa: CASRSGATGELFF

j_gene: TRBJ2-7
d_gene: -
abundance: -
v_gene: TRBV6-5
CDR3nt: TGTGCCAGCAGGGACTCCTACGAGCAGTACTTC
CDR3aa: CASRDSYEQYF

j_gene: TRBJ2-1
d_gene: TRBD2
abundance: -
v_gene: TRBV6-1
CDR3nt: TGTGCCAGCAGTGCCTGGACTAGCGGGGCCTACAATGAGCAGTTCTTC
CDR3aa: CASSAWTSGAYNEQFF

j_gene: TRBJ2-5
d_gene: TRBD1
abundance: -
v_gene: TRBV30
CDR3nt: TGTGCCTGGCGACCCGGACAGGGGCTTCGAGAGACCCAGTACTTC
CDR3aa: CAWRPGQGLRETQYF

j_gene: TRBJ2-7
d_gene: -
abundance: once
v_gene: TRBV5-8
CDR3nt: TGTGCCAGCAGCCCTCGGGCCTCCCCTGGGACGAACGAGCAGTACTTC
CDR3aa: CASSPRASPGTNEQYF

j_gene: TRBJ2-2
d_gene: -
abundance: -
v_gene: TRBV5-4
CDR3nt: TGTGCCAGCAGCACCCGCGGGCCTACGAACACCGGGGAGCTGTTTTTT
CDR3aa: CASSTRGPTNTGELFF

j_gene: TRBJ1-4
d_gene: TRBD1
abundance: -
v_gene: TRBV5-4
CDR3nt: TGTGCCAGCAGCTTCATGGACAGGGGGCAGGGGGGTGAAAAACTGTTTTTT
CDR3aa: CASSFMDRGQGGEKLFF

j_gene: TRBJ1-5
d_gene: -
abundance: -
v_gene: TRBV6-1
CDR3nt: TGTGCCAGCAGTGAAAATACGGCTCTCAATCAGCCCCAGCATTTT
CDR3aa: CASSENTALNQPQHF

j_gene: TRBJ2-1
d_gene: -
abundance: -
v_gene: TRBV7-8
CDR3nt: TGTGCCAGCAGCCTTGGACTTAGCTCCTACAATGAGCAGTTCTTC
CDR3aa: CASSLGLSSYNEQFF

j_gene: TRBJ1-2
d_gene: TRBD1
abundance: once
v_gene: TRBV28
CDR3nt: TGTGCCACCACAGGGGCTATCTGGCGGGGCTACACCTTC
CDR3aa: CATTGAIWRGYTF

j_gene: TRBJ1-5
d_gene: -
abundance: -
v_gene: TRBV19
CDR3nt: TGTGCCAGTAGTATAGGGGGTCCCACCCAGCCCCAGCATTTT
CDR3aa: CASSIGGPTQPQHF

j_gene: TRBJ2-7
d_gene: -
abundance: -
v_gene: TRBV30
CDR3nt: TGTGCCTGGGCCCGGGGTGGCTACGAGCAGTACTTC
CDR3aa: CAWARGGYEQYF

j_gene: TRBJ2-3
d_gene: -
abundance: -
v_gene: TRBV30
CDR3nt: TGTGCCTGGAGGTCTGGGGGGGATACGCAGTATTTT
CDR3aa: CAWRSGGDTQYF

j_gene: TRBJ1-1
d_gene: -
abundance: -
v_gene: TRBV6-5
CDR3nt: TGTGCCAGCAGTTACCGACACAACACTGAAGCTTTCTTT
CDR3aa: CASSYRHNTEAFF

j_gene: TRBJ1-4
d_gene: TRBD1
abundance: -
v_gene: TRBV4-3
CDR3nt: TGCGCCAGCAGCCCCCGAACCGGGACAGGCGATGAAAAACTGTTTTTT
CDR3aa: CASSPRTGTGDEKLFF

j_gene: TRBJ2-7
d_gene: TRBD2
abundance: -
v_gene: TRBV7-2
CDR3nt: TGTGCCAGCAGCTTAGCGTCGGTAGCGGGAGTCTACGAGCAGTACTTC
CDR3aa: CASSLASVAGVYEQYF

j_gene: TRBJ1-1
d_gene: TRBD1
abundance: -
v_gene: TRBV11-2
CDR3nt: TGTGCCAGCAGCTGGGGACAGGGGAACACTGAAGCTTTCTTT
CDR3aa: CASSWGQGNTEAFF

j_gene: TRBJ2-2
d_gene: -
abundance: once
v_gene: TRBV14
CDR3nt: TGTGCCAGCAGCCAAGATCTCGGCGGGGAGCTGTTTTTT
CDR3aa: CASSQDLGGELFF

j_gene: TRBJ2-3
d_gene: -
abundance: once
v_gene: TRBV5-4
CDR3nt: TGTGCCAGCAGCCCGGGACACCTAAGCACAGATACGCAGTATTTT
CDR3aa: CASSPGHLSTDTQYF

j_gene: TRBJ2-7
d_gene: -
abundance: -
v_gene: TRBV11-2
CDR3nt: TGTGCCAGCAGCTTAGGAGACAAAGGCGAGCAGTACTTC
CDR3aa: CASSLGDKGEQYF

j_gene: TRBJ2-7
d_gene: -
abundance: -
v_gene: TRBV19
CDR3nt: TGTGCCAGTAGTATAGTCCCCCTTTTTCGCCGCTCAGAGACCTACGAGCAGTACTTC
CDR3aa: CASSIVPLFRRSETYEQYF

j_gene: TRBJ1-4
d_gene: -
abundance: -
v_gene: TRBV28
CDR3nt: TGTGCCAGCGGGAGCCTTAATGAAAAACTGTTTTTT
CDR3aa: CASGSLNEKLFF

j_gene: TRBJ1-2
d_gene: TRBD1
abundance: -
v_gene: TRBV2
CDR3nt: TGTGCCGGCAGAACAGGGGGCGCGGGCTATGGCTACACCTTC
CDR3aa: CAGRTGGAGYGYTF

j_gene: TRBJ2-5
d_gene: -
abundance: -
v_gene: TRBV15
CDR3nt: TGTGCCACCAGCAGAGATGCCGCCGTCGGGACCCAGTACTTC
CDR3aa: CATSRDAAVGTQYF

j_gene: TRBJ2-7
d_gene: TRBD2
abundance: -
v_gene: TRBV28
CDR3nt: TGTGCCAGCAGTCGACCAGCGGGGGGGACCTACGAGCAGTACTTC
CDR3aa: CASSRPAGGTYEQYF

j_gene: TRBJ1-3
d_gene: TRBD1
abundance: -
v_gene: TRBV28
CDR3nt: TGTGCCAGCAGTTTAGCCGGGACAGGGAGAAACACCATATATTTT
CDR3aa: CASSLAGTGRNTIYF

j_gene: TRBJ2-5
d_gene: TRBD1
abundance: once
v_gene: TRBV7-9
CDR3nt: TGTGCCAGCGGGACAGCCCAGTACTTC
CDR3aa: CASGTAQYF

j_gene: TRBJ1-1
d_gene: -
abundance: -
v_gene: TRBV20-1
CDR3nt: TGCAGTGCTAGAGAGGGGGGGGAAGCTTTCTTT
CDR3aa: CSAREGGEAFF

j_gene: TRBJ1-5
d_gene: TRBD1
abundance: -
v_gene: TRBV7-2
CDR3nt: TGTGCCAGCAGTAGTACCCCGGGACAGGGCTTTAATCAGCCCCAGCATTTT
CDR3aa: CASSSTPGQGFNQPQHF

j_gene: TRBJ1-4
d_gene: TRBD1
abundance: -
v_gene: TRBV5-1
CDR3nt: TGCGCCAGCACCGGGACAGGGAAGTCTTTGGGCGAAAAACTGTTTTTT
CDR3aa: CASTGTGKSLGEKLFF

j_gene: TRBJ1-2
d_gene: -
abundance: -
v_gene: TRBV19
CDR3nt: TGTGCCAGTAGTATTCAGGGGCGCCCTTTCCTCTATGGCTACACCTTC
CDR3aa: CASSIQGRPFLYGYTF

j_gene: TRBJ2-7
d_gene: TRBD1
abundance: once
v_gene: TRBV7-8
CDR3nt: TGTGCCAGCAGCTCGGGGACAGGCTCCTACGAGCAGTACTTC
CDR3aa: CASSSGTGSYEQYF

j_gene: TRBJ2-5
d_gene: TRBD1
abundance: -
v_gene: TRBV7-6
CDR3nt: TGTGCCAGCAGCCCTCGGCTTCATCGGTTATGGACAGGGGGAATTTCAGAGACCCAGTACTTC
CDR3aa: CASSPRLHRLWTGGISETQYF

j_gene: TRBJ2-2
d_gene: -
abundance: -
v_gene: TRBV28
CDR3nt: TGTGCCAGCAGTTTGGGCCACACCGGGGAGCTGTTTTTT
CDR3aa: CASSLGHTGELFF

j_gene: TRBJ1-3
d_gene: TRBD1
abundance: -
v_gene: TRBV29-1
CDR3nt: TGCAGCGTTGGACAGGGAAGCTCTGGAAACACCATATATTTT
CDR3aa: CSVGQGSSGNTIYF

j_gene: TRBJ1-2
d_gene: -
abundance: few
v_gene: TRBV30
CDR3nt: TGTGCCTGGAGCGGACGGAACTATGGCTACACCTTC
CDR3aa: CAWSGRNYGYTF

j_gene: TRBJ2-7
d_gene: TRBD1
abundance: few
v_gene: TRBV9
CDR3nt: TGTGCCAGCAGCGTCCCCTACGGACAGGGAGACGAGCAGTACTTC
CDR3aa: CASSVPYGQGDEQYF